This TCR beta chain was identified during a study of T-cell memory formation after mild COVID-19. Only a few counts were recorded for this clonotype. Its antigen is as yet unknown. CDR1 and CDR2 (germline): LGHNA, YSLEER. J was trimmed by 5 bases and V by 4 bases; bases with no gene match: 10. The CDR3 has 15 amino acids. TCRdb ran MiXCR on the 5' RACE reads and lists one entry per CDR3 protein. The sample lists 380,000 or so distinct CDR3 sequences; 13% to 15% were seen once. Study-wide results and limits: Certain responding clones were present in pre-infection memory, suggesting participation of cross-reactive memory. Clones that contracted from day 15 to 85 were balanced CD4/CD8, while later expanders leaned CD4+.

The clonotype was recovered from a man aged 18 to 30 who had mild COVID-19 (a few samples of this study predate the infection). Cell type and time point are not known. The rearrangement links TRBV4-3 to TRBJ2-5, with 7 bases that match TRBD2. Sequenced input: PBMCs or a T cell subset sorted from them (not recorded which). The DNA of the CDR3 is TGCGCCAGCAGCCCCTGGGGGGGAAACGGCGAGACCCAGTACTTC. Amino acid sequence: CASSPWGGNGETQYF.